One T cell receptor beta chain is described in this entry. What it binds is unknown. The data belong to a study of T cell responses to AZD1222 COVID-19 vaccine. Study-level points and caveats: Spike was spanned by vaccine-associated CD4 TCRs, which were dominant at 160-218 and 743-854. Within unmutated variant regions lay the reported targets of nearly half of spike-specific TCRs. Donors in the cohort were predominantly white British and more often female, and clonal diversity was possibly underestimated.

Only in-frame clones appear in the TCRdb table, and some are missing; sequencing was by immunoSEQ multiplex PCR. Of 40,000 to 55,000 clones listed, just over 85% are singletons. The germline gives CDR1 KGHSH, CDR2 LQKENI. The V gene end was trimmed by 6 bases and the J gene end by 4 bases; junction bases not matched to a gene: 15. There are 17 residues in the CDR3. The sequence derives from an adult who received the AZD1222 COVID-19 vaccine. The sequences come from peripheral blood, collected 28 days after the second AZD1222 dose. The chain has TRBV18 and TRBJ1-2, with 9 bases matching TRBD1. In DNA form, the CDR3 reads TGTGCCAGCTCTCCAAACCCGGGACAGGGTAATGGCTATGGCTACACCTTC. It codes for CASSPNPGQGNGYGYTF.